The T cell receptor beta chain under discussion was sequenced for a study of OX40 agonist ivuxolimab in advanced cancers. Across the whole study: Recorded diagnoses for dose-escalation patients were hepatocellular carcinoma, melanoma, renal cell or head and neck cancer.

Autoimmune disease history or systemic immunosuppression disqualified patients. From germline, CDR1 is LNHNV and CDR2 YYDKDF (reference sequence). The CDR3 has 15 residues. V lost 6 bases to trimming and J lost 1 base; unmatched junction nucleotides: 7. Data came from immunoSEQ multiplex PCR; TCRdb stores just in-frame clones and leaves some out. The sample lists 65,000 or so clones; 86% were seen once. The receptor's source is an adult with an advanced solid tumor such as melanoma, head and neck, liver or kidney cancer. This specimen was CD4+ or CD8+ T cells sorted from blood, taken in a trial of the OX40 agonist ivuxolimab. The V and J genes are TRBV15 and TRBJ2-3; 7 bases fit TRBD2. The CDR3 region is CATREGSGRTDTQYF. The DNA of the CDR3 is TGTGCCACCAGGGAGGGTAGCGGGCGCACAGATACGCAGTATTTT.